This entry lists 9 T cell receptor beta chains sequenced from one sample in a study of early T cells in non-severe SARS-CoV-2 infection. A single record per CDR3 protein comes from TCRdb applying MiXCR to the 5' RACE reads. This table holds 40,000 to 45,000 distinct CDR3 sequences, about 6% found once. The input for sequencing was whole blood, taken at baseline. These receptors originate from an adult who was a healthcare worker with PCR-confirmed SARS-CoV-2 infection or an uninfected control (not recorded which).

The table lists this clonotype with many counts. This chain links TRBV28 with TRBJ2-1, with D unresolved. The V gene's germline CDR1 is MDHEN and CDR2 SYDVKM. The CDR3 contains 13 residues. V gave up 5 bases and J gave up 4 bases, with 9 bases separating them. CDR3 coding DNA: TGTGCCAGCAGTCCCCAATCTTACAATGAGCAGTTCTTC. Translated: CASSPQSYNEQFF.

In nucleotides, the CDR3 is TGTGCCAGTAGTGACAGGGGAGAGACCCAGTACTTC. Encoded protein: CASSDRGETQYF. The V and J genes are TRBV19 and TRBJ2-5; TRBD1 matches 8 bases. CDR1 is LNHDA and CDR2 is SQIVND in the germline V gene (reference sequence). This CDR3 is 12 amino acids long. Germline trimming cut 5 bases from V and 4 bases from J; bases unmatched to any gene: 0.

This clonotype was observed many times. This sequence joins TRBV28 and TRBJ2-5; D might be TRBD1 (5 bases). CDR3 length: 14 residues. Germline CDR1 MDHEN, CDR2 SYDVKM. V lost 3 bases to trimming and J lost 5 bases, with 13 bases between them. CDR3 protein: CASSFPGFGETQYF. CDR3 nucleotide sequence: TGTGCCAGCAGTTTCCCAGGGTTCGGTGAGACCCAGTACTTC. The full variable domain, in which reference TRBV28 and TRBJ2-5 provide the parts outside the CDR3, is DVKVTQSSRYLVKRTGEKVFLECVQDMDHENMFWYRQDPGLGLRLIYFSYDVKMKEKGDIPEGYSVSREKKERFSLILESASTNQTSMYLCASSFPGFGETQYFGPGTRLLVL.

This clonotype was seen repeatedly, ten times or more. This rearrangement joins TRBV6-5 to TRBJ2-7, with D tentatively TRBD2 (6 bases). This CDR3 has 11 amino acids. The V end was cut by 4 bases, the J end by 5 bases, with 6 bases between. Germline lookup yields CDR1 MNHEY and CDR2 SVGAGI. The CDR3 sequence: CASSWGDEQYF. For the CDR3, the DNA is TGTGCCAGCAGTTGGGGGGACGAGCAGTACTTC.

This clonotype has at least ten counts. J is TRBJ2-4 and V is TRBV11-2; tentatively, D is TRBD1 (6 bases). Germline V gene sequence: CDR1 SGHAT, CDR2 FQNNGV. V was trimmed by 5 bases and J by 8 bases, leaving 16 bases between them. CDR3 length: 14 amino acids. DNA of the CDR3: TGTGCCAGCAGCCGAAGGCAACAGGGTGACATTCAGTACTTC. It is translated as CASSRRQQGDIQYF.

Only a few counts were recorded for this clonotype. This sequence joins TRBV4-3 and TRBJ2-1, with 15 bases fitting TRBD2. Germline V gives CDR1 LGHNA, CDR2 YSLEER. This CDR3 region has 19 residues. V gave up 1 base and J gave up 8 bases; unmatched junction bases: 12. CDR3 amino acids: CASSQGFGLAGGPVDEQFF. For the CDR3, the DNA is TGCGCCAGCAGCCAAGGATTTGGACTAGCGGGGGGGCCAGTCGATGAGCAGTTCTTC.

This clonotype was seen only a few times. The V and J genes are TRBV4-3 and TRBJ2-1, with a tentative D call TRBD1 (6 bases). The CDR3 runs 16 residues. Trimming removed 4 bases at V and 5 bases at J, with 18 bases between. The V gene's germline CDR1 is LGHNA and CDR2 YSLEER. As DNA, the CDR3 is TGCGCCAGCAGCCGAGGGGGATTTCAGAATAACAATGAGCAGTTCTTC. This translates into CASSRGGFQNNNEQFF.

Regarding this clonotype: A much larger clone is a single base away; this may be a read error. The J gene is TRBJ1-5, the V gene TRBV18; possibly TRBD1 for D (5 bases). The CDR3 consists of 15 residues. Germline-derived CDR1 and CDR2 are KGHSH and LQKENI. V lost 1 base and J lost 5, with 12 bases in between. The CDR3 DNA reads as TGTGCCAGCTCACCACTGGGGCCGTCTGATCAGCCCCAGCATTTT. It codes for CASSPLGPSDQPQHF. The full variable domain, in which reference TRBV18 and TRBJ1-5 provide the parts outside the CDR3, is NAGVMQNPRHLVRRRGQEARLRCSPMKGHSHVYWYRQLPEEGLKFMVYLQKENIIDESGMPKERFSAEFPKEGPSILRIQQVVRGDSAAYFCASSPLGPSDQPQHFGDGTRLSIL.

CDR3 residues: CASSAGTGGLNEQFF. In DNA, the CDR3 is TGTGCCAGCTCAGCCGGGACAGGGGGCCTCAATGAGCAGTTCTTC. The chain is built from TRBV18 and TRBJ2-1; 12 nucleotides align to TRBD1. The J segment lost 6 bases and the V segment lost 5 bases, leaving 5 bases of the junction unmatched. This CDR3 has 15 amino acids. CDR1 KGHSH and CDR2 LQKENI come from the germline V gene.